These T cell receptor beta chains were read from a single sample in a study of T cells after yellow fever vaccination. TCRdb fed the 5' RACE reads into MiXCR, producing one record per CDR3 protein. The top ten clones hold around a sixth of a sample with 500,000 to 650,000 distinct CDR3 sequences, less than 20% of them seen once. Sample: PBMCs, taken roughly 5 days after the first yellow fever vaccination. These receptors were obtained from a man between 18 and 35 years old who received the YFV17D yellow fever vaccine. Each CDR3 is given with its conserved first and last residue. D genes are given only for firm matches. Clone size appears in some rows only: once, few, many, or a class for an expanded clone.

J gene | clone size | V gene | D gene | CDR3 length | CDR3 protein | CDR3 DNA
TRBJ2-5 | few | TRBV20-1 | TRBD1 | 13 | CSETDRGGETQYF | TGCAGTGAGACGGACAGGGGCGGAGAGACCCAGTACTTC
TRBJ2-1 | many | TRBV12-3/TRBV12-4 | . | 15 | CASSLARGAYNEQFF | TGCGCCAGCAGCTTGGCCAGGGGGGCCTACAATGAGCAGTTCTTC
TRBJ2-2 | . | TRBV5-1 | . | 13 | CASRGLLPGELFF | TGCGCCAGCAGGGGACTCCTTCCCGGGGAGCTGTTTTTT
TRBJ1-6 | many | TRBV5-1 | TRBD1 | 17 | CASSLEGGGGYNSPLHF | TGCGCCAGCAGCTTGGAAGGAGGGGGCGGCTATAATTCACCCCTCCACTTT
TRBJ1-1 | . | TRBV7-8 | . | 12 | CASSLGTSEAFF | TGTGCCAGCAGCTTAGGAACATCTGAAGCTTTCTTT
TRBJ1-1 | few | TRBV5-1 | TRBD1 | 15 | CASSLVRTGGTEAFF | TGCGCCAGCAGCTTGGTGCGGACAGGGGGTACTGAAGCTTTCTTT
TRBJ2-1 | . | TRBV12-3/TRBV12-4 | . | 13 | CASSSFILWEQFF | TGTGCCAGCAGTTCTTTTATACTATGGGAGCAGTTCTTC
TRBJ2-3 | . | TRBV6-5 | . | 15 | CASSYPIGSTDTQYF | TGTGCCAGCAGTTACCCTATCGGGAGCACAGATACGCAGTATTTT
TRBJ1-1 | few | TRBV12-3/TRBV12-4 | . | 14 | CASSPQRGGSEAFF | TGTGCCAGCAGTCCCCAGAGAGGGGGTTCGGAAGCTTTCTTT
TRBJ2-2 | . | TRBV10-3 | . | 14 | CAINTGASTGELFF | TGTGCCATCAATACGGGGGCAAGTACCGGGGAGCTGTTTTTT
TRBJ2-1 | many | TRBV6-2/TRBV6-3 | . | 12 | CASSYSYNEQFF | TGTGCCAGCAGTTACTCGTACAATGAGCAGTTCTTC
TRBJ2-7 | . | TRBV27 | . | 13 | CASSFTSLYEQYF | TGTGCCAGCAGTTTTACGAGCCTCTACGAGCAGTACTTC
TRBJ2-2 | . | TRBV19 | TRBD2 | 18 | CASSRGLAGVSAVGELFF | TGTGCCAGTAGTAGGGGACTAGCGGGGGTGAGCGCTGTCGGGGAGCTGTTTTTT
TRBJ2-5 | few | TRBV20-1 | . | 12 | CSAERFIGTQYF | TGCAGTGCCGAGAGGTTTATCGGGACCCAGTACTTC
TRBJ2-2 | few | TRBV11-2 | . | 14 | CASSSPRGTGELFF | TGTGCCAGCAGCTCCCCCCGGGGAACCGGGGAGCTGTTTTTT
TRBJ1-6 | once | TRBV7-3 | . | 15 | CASSLTAGFDSPLHF | TGTGCCAGCAGCCTCACGGCAGGGTTTGATTCACCCCTCCACTTT
TRBJ2-3 | few | TRBV10-3 | TRBD2 | 13 | CAIRAGATDTQYF | TGTGCCATCAGAGCGGGGGCGACAGATACGCAGTATTTT
TRBJ2-3 | . | TRBV5-1 | . | 13 | CASTPNRTDTQYF | TGCGCCAGCACTCCCAATCGCACAGATACGCAGTATTTT
TRBJ2-3 | . | TRBV6-1 | TRBD2 | 14 | CATRRGLGTDTQYF | TGTGCCACGCGCAGGGGACTAGGCACAGATACGCAGTATTTT
TRBJ2-3 | . | TRBV9 | . | 14 | CASSVAASADTQYF | TGTGCCAGCAGCGTAGCTGCGTCGGCAGATACGCAGTATTTT
TRBJ2-1 | few | TRBV4-1 | TRBD2 | 19 | CASSLGRGRQEFSYNEQFF | TGCGCCAGCAGCCTCGGGAGGGGCAGGCAGGAGTTTAGTTACAATGAGCAGTTCTTC
TRBJ2-1 | . | TRBV7-2 | . | 14 | CASSLEGGTNEQFF | TGTGCCAGCAGCTTAGAGGGAGGGACAAATGAGCAGTTCTTC
TRBJ1-2 | few | TRBV6-1 | . | 13 | CASTRTPVYGYTF | TGTGCCAGCACCAGGACACCAGTCTATGGCTACACCTTC